The rows below give T cell receptor beta chains drawn from one sample of a study of shared clonotypes between healthy human individuals. Profiled with immunoSEQ multiplex PCR; TCRdb holds only in-frame clones, not every one. The data hold approximately 1,500,000 clones, with approximately 97% observed a single time. The sample consisted of naive CD4+ T cells sorted from blood. These receptors all stem from a man between 25 and 39 years old in good health. CDR3s include the opening cysteine and the closing phenylalanine or tryptophan. D genes are given only for firm matches. Not every row has a clone size; where given, it reads once, few, many or a size class.

abundance: -; d_gene: -; j_gene: TRBJ2-1; v_gene: TRBV9; CDR3aa: CASSVRMNEQFF; CDR3nt: TGTGCCAGCAGCGTTCGGATGAATGAGCAGTTCTTC
abundance: -; d_gene: -; j_gene: TRBJ1-1; v_gene: TRBV27; CDR3aa: CASSRDLDTEAFF; CDR3nt: TGTGCCAGCAGTAGGGACCTGGACACTGAAGCTTTCTTT
abundance: -; d_gene: TRBD2; j_gene: TRBJ2-3; v_gene: TRBV4-2; CDR3aa: CASSQLLAGVPDTQYF; CDR3nt: TGTGCCAGCAGCCAACTCCTAGCGGGAGTACCAGATACGCAGTATTTT
abundance: -; d_gene: TRBD1; j_gene: TRBJ2-2; v_gene: TRBV5-1; CDR3aa: CASLNRGTGELFF; CDR3nt: TGCGCCAGCTTAAACAGGGGCACCGGGGAGCTGTTTTTT
abundance: -; d_gene: -; j_gene: TRBJ2-2; v_gene: TRBV1; CDR3aa: CTSSQDRLPKRTNTGELFF; CDR3nt: TGCACCAGCAGCCAAGATCGCCTACCCAAAAGAACGAACACCGGGGAGCTGTTTTTT
abundance: -; d_gene: -; j_gene: TRBJ1-2; v_gene: TRBV5-8; CDR3aa: CASSLKGRYSNYGYTF; CDR3nt: TGTGCCAGCAGCTTGAAAGGACGGTACTCTAACTATGGCTACACCTTC
abundance: -; d_gene: -; j_gene: TRBJ1-5; v_gene: TRBV19; CDR3aa: CASSAPGPGPQHF; CDR3nt: TGTGCCAGTAGTGCCCCGGGGCCTGGGCCCCAGCATTTT
abundance: once; d_gene: -; j_gene: TRBJ2-2; v_gene: TRBV7-9; CDR3aa: CASSLVETNTGELFF; CDR3nt: TGTGCCAGCAGCTTAGTCGAGACGAACACCGGGGAGCTGTTTTTT
abundance: -; d_gene: TRBD1; j_gene: TRBJ2-7; v_gene: TRBV5-8; CDR3aa: CASSATGGVSYEQYF; CDR3nt: TGTGCCAGCAGCGCAACAGGGGGAGTCTCCTACGAGCAGTACTTC
abundance: -; d_gene: TRBD1; j_gene: TRBJ2-7; v_gene: TRBV16; CDR3aa: CASSRYGTGASYEQYF; CDR3nt: TGTGCCAGCAGCCGATACGGGACAGGGGCCTCCTACGAGCAGTACTTC
abundance: -; d_gene: -; j_gene: TRBJ1-5; v_gene: TRBV7-8; CDR3aa: CASSTGGPGNQPQHF; CDR3nt: TGTGCCAGCAGCACGGGGGGGCCGGGCAATCAGCCCCAGCATTTT
abundance: -; d_gene: -; j_gene: TRBJ1-2; v_gene: TRBV6-5; CDR3aa: CASSLRGQLGGYTF; CDR3nt: TGTGCCAGCAGTTTACGGGGGCAACTGGGTGGCTACACCTTC
abundance: -; d_gene: TRBD1; j_gene: TRBJ2-3; v_gene: TRBV11-2; CDR3aa: CASRIGRGQGRTDTQYF; CDR3nt: TGTGCCAGCAGAATAGGGCGGGGACAGGGGCGCACAGATACGCAGTATTTT
abundance: -; d_gene: -; j_gene: TRBJ2-1; v_gene: TRBV12-5; CDR3aa: CASGLVPRVADIYYNEQFF; CDR3nt: TGTGCTAGTGGTTTGGTACCTAGGGTAGCGGATATCTACTACAATGAGCAGTTCTTC
abundance: -; d_gene: TRBD2; j_gene: TRBJ2-7; v_gene: TRBV5-1; CDR3aa: CASSFGRGADEQYF; CDR3nt: TGCGCCAGCAGCTTCGGGCGGGGGGCGGATGAGCAGTACTTC